These 15 T cell receptor beta chains were all obtained from the same sample, sequenced in a study of cytomegalovirus exposure and HLA in healthy donors (TCRdb year 2017). Libraries came from the immunoSEQ multiplex PCR assay. For the multiplex PCR, a mixture combining 60 forward primers for TCR Vbeta segments and 13 reverse primers for TCR Jbeta segments was used. TCRdb holds this immuneACCESS table with in-frame rearrangements only. Some clones are missing; in checked studies, unresolved V genes explain under half, and the rest has no known cause. The sample table shows 100,000 to 150,000 clones, and 75% to 90% are seen once. The ten biggest clones cover about 9.2% of the sample. The sequenced material came from PBMCs. The source is a man aged 25 to 40 in good health and CMV-seropositive.

V gene TRBV19 combines with J gene TRBJ1-1; 12 bases agree with TRBD1. The J segment lost 6 bases and the V segment lost 8 bases, leaving 4 bases of the junction unmatched. This CDR3 contains 13 residues. Germline loops: CDR1 LNHDA, CDR2 SQIVND (reference sequence). The CDR3 DNA is TGTGCCAGTTCCGGGACAGGGGGCTCTGAAGCTTTCTTT. This gives the protein CASSGTGGSEAFF.

The chain links TRBV2 to TRBJ2-5; 9 bases align to TRBD1. The better agreement between TRBJ2-7 and the DNA end casts doubt on the J call. This CDR3 has 13 amino acids. Germline values: CDR1 SNHLY, CDR2 FYNNEI. CDR3 region: CASRGQGSYEQYF. The CDR3 coding sequence is TGTGCCAGCCGGGGACAGGGAAGCTACGAGCAGTACTTC.

The chain joins TRBV7-2 to TRBJ2-5; D might be TRBD1 (6 bases). The tail of the sequence fits TRBJ2-7 better, so the J call may be wrong. Per the germline V gene, CDR1 is SGHTA and CDR2 is FQGNSA. This CDR3 spans 14 amino acids. The DNA for the CDR3 is TGTGCCAGCAGCTTGGACAGAAGATCCTACGAGCAGTACTTC. As protein: CASSLDRRSYEQYF.

The gene calls are TRBV25-1 and TRBJ2-3; 9 positions agree with TRBD1. This CDR3 region has 15 residues. Germline lookup yields CDR1 MGHDK and CDR2 SYGVNS. The V and J ends lost 3 bases and 0 bases, in that order; junction bases with no gene match: 1. This chain's CDR3 is CASSETGGSTDTQYF. The CDR3 bases are TGTGCCAGCAGTGAGACAGGGGGGAGCACAGATACGCAGTATTTT.

The chain is built from TRBV7-2 and TRBJ2-3; D might be TRBD2 (5 bases). The CDR3 sequence is 18 residues long. Germline CDR1 and CDR2: SGHTA and FQGNSA. Between the trimmed V and J ends, which lost 3 bases and 0 bases, there was a span of 19 bases. In nucleotides, the CDR3 is TGTGCCAGCAGCTTTGGTCGAGGGCAGTTACCTAGCACAGATACGCAGTATTTT. Translated: CASSFGRGQLPSTDTQYF.

The rearrangement links TRBV27 to TRBJ2-3; maybe TRBD1 (6 bases). Germline CDR1 MNHEY, CDR2 SMNVEV (reference sequence). This CDR3 contains 12 residues. V was trimmed by 3 bases and J by 9 bases, leaving 10 bases between them. The CDR3 coding sequence is TGTGCCAGCAGTTTTATCAGGGGCACGCAGTATTTT. It specifies CASSFIRGTQYF.

This clone was found once. The rearrangement links TRBV10-2 to TRBJ2-2; 9 bases are a match to TRBD2. The CDR3 totals 17 residues. With 0 bases clipped from V and 3 bases from J, the junction kept 5 bases outside the gene matches. Germline CDR1 reads WSHSY; CDR2 reads SAAADI. The CDR3 is CASSESLSGGDTGELFF. The CDR3 DNA reads as TGCGCCAGCAGTGAGTCGCTTAGCGGGGGTGACACCGGGGAGCTGTTTTTT.

This chain links TRBV9 with TRBJ2-7; D gene uncertain. The CDR3 covers 13 residues. Germline V gene lookup returns CDR1 SGDLS and CDR2 YYNGEE. V lost 0 bases and J lost 10, with 14 bases in between. CDR3 nucleotide sequence: TGTGCCAGCAGCGTAGGAGTCGGGTACGTACAGTACTTC. It yields the protein CASSVGVGYVQYF.

The chain links TRBV6-1 to TRBJ1-1; D call uncertain. The CDR3 consists of 14 residues. Germline V CDR1 and CDR2: MNHNS, SASEGT. The V gene lost 2 bases and the J gene lost 5 bases, with 12 bases spanning the gap. The CDR3, as DNA: TGTGCCAGCAGTGAACAGGTGGTTGGGACTGAAGCTTTCTTT. Protein: CASSEQVVGTEAFF.

The chain has TRBV6-1 and TRBJ2-7, with D unclear. V was trimmed by 2 bases and J by 2 bases, leaving 10 bases between them. This CDR3 is built from 14 residues. CDR1 MNHNS and CDR2 SASEGT come from the germline V gene. The CDR3, as DNA: TGTGCCAGCAGTGAATACCCAGGAACCTACGAGCAGTACTTC. Translating gives CASSEYPGTYEQYF.

This chain joins TRBV10-1 and TRBJ2-3, with a tentative D call TRBD1 (5 bases). V lost 3 bases and J 4 bases, leaving 14 bases between the germline ends. Germline CDR1 and CDR2: WNHNN and SYGVQD (reference sequence). The CDR3 contains 15 residues. The CDR3 DNA is TGCGCCAGCAGTGAAACACAGGAGAAGCCAGATACGCAGTATTTT. It specifies CASSETQEKPDTQYF.

The chain combines TRBV28 with TRBJ2-2, with a tentative D call TRBD1 (6 bases). Trimming shortened V by 7 bases and J by 4 bases, and 10 bases separated the two germline ends. Germline assignment: CDR1 MDHEN and CDR2 SYDVKM. The CDR3 spans 13 residues. CDR3: CASIDRFTGELFF. CDR3 sequence (DNA): TGTGCCAGCATCGACAGGTTCACCGGGGAGCTGTTTTTT. The entire variable domain, with the rest obtained from reference TRBV28 and TRBJ2-2, is as follows: DVKVTQSSRYLVKRTGEKVFLECVQDMDHENMFWYRQDPGLGLRLIYFSYDVKMKEKGDIPEGYSVSREKKERFSLILESASTNQTSMYLCASIDRFTGELFFGEGSRLTVL.

This clone has just a few counts. J is TRBJ1-1 and V is TRBV19; the match to TRBD1 covers 10 bases. CDR3 length: 15 amino acids. The germline V gene has CDR1 LNHDA and CDR2 SQIVND (reference sequence). J lost 7 bases, V lost 6 bases, and 11 bases had no gene match. The CDR3 loop reads CASRQGQGQQSEAFF. CDR3 coding DNA: TGTGCCAGTAGACAGGGACAGGGGCAACAGAGTGAAGCTTTCTTT.

This CDR3 is CASSSSGGAPVETQYF. The CDR3 region has the DNA TGTGCCAGCAGCTCCAGCGGGGGGGCCCCGGTGGAGACCCAGTACTTC. The chain joins TRBV7-6 to TRBJ2-5, with 10 bases fitting TRBD2. This CDR3 spans 16 amino acids. J was trimmed by 5 bases and V by 4 bases; bases with no gene match: 10. Germline assignment: CDR1 SGHVS and CDR2 FNYEAQ.

The CDR3 nucleotides are TGTGCCAGCAGTTACCCCGGGACAGGGGCCACCGGGGAGCTGTTTTTT. Its translation is CASSYPGTGATGELFF. This sequence joins TRBV6-5 and TRBJ2-2; 10 nucleotides match TRBD1. The V and J ends lost 2 bases and 4 bases, in that order; junction bases with no gene match: 4. There are 16 residues in the CDR3. The V gene's germline CDR1 is MNHEY and CDR2 SVGAGI.